This T cell receptor (beta chain) came from a study of T cells in Graves' hyperthyroidism and ophthalmopathy. The CDR3 regions of TCR beta were amplified from RNA transcripts. The primer set for the first-round RT-PCR of the TCR CDR3 was HTBI. Each CDR3 protein gets one entry after TCRdb re-called the multiplex PCR reads with MiXCR. Here the sample spans roughly 500,000 distinct CDR3 sequences, under 60% being singletons. In germline, CDR1 is MRHNA, CDR2 SNTAGT. The length of the CDR3 is 18 residues. Trimming at V came to 0 bases and at J to 4 bases, leaving 14 bases not matched to a gene. The clonotype originates from an adult woman with Graves' disease, either hyperthyroidism or ophthalmopathy (not recorded which). Sequenced input: peripheral blood or thyroid tissue (not recorded which). The rearrangement links TRBV6-4 to TRBJ2-5; TRBD2 aligns across 7 bases. The CDR3, as DNA: TGTGCCAGCAGTGACTCGACGGGGGGTATGGAGGACGGAGAGACCCAGTACTTC. It encodes CASSDSTGGMEDGETQYF.